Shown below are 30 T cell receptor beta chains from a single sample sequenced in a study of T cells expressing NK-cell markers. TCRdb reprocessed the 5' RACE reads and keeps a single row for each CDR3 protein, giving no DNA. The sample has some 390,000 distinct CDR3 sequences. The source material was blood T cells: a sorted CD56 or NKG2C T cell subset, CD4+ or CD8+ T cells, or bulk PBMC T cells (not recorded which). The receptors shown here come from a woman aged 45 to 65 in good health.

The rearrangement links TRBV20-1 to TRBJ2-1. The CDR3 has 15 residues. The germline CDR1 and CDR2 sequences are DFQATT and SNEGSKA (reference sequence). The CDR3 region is CSARDWIHPYNEQFF.

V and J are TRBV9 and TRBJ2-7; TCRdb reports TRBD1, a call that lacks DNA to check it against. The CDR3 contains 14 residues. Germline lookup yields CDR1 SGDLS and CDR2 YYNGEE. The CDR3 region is CASSEGDRAYEQYF.

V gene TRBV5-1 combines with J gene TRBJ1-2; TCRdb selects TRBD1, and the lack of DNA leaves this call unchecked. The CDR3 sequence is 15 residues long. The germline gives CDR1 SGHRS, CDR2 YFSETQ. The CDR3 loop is CASSLDPVGGYGYTF.

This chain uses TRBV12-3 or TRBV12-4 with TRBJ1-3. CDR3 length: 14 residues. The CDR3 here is CASRGQNSGNTIYF.

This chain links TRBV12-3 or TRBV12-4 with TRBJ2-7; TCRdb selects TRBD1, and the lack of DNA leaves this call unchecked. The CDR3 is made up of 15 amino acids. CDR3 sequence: CASSLAGGALHEQYF.

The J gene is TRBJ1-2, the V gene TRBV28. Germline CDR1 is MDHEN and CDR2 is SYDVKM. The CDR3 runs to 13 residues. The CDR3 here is CASSSHSIGGYTF.

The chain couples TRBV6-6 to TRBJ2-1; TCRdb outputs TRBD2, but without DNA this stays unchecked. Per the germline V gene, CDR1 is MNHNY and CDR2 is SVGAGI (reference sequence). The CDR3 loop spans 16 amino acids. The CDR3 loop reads CASRPTSGLGGNEQFF.

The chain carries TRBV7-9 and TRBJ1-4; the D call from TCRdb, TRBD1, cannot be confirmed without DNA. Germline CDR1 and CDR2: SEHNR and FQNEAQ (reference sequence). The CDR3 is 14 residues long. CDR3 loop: CASRGTGVTEKLFF.

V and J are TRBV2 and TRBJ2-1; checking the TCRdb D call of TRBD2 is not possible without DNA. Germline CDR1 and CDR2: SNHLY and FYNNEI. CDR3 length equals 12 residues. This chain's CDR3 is CASKLGSGGQFF.

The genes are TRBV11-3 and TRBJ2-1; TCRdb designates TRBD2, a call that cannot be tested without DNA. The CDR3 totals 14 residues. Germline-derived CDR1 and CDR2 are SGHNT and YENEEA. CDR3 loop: CASSLNRGNNEQFF.

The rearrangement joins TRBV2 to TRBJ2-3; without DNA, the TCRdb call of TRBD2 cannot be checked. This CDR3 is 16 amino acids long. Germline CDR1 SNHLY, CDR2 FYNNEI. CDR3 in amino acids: CASSEVLAGGPDTQYF.

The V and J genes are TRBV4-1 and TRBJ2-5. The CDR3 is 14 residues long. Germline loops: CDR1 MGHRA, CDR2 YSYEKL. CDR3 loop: CASSFDPTGETQYF.

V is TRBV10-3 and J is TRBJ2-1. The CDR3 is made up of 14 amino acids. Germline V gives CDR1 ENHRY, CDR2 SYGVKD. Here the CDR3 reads CAIRLGFAYNEQFF.

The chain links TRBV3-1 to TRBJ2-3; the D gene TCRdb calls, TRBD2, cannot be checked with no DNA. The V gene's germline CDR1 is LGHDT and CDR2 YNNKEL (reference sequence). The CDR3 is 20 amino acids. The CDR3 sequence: CASSQGGLAGYLSRADTQYF.

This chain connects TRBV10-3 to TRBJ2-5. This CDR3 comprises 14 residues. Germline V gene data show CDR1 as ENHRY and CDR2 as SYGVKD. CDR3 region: CAISEGFRLETQYF.

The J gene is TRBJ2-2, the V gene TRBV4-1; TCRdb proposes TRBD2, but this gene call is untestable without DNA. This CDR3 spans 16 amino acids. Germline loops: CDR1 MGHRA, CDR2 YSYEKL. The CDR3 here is CASSQAPSVGTGELFF.

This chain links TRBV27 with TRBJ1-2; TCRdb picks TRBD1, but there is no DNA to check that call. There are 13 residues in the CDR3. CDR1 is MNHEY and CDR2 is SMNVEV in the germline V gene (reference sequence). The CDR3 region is CASRKTLLGVYTF.

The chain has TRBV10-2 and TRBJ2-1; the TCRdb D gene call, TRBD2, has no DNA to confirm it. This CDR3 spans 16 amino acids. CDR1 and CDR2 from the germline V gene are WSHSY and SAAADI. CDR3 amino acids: CASIRPSGDSYNEQFF.

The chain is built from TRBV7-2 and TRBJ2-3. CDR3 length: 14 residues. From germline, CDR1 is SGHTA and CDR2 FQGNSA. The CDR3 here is CASSLIWKVDTQYF.

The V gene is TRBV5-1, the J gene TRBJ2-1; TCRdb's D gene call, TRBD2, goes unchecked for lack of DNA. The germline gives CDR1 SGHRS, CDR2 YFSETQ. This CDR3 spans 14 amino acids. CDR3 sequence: CASSSAGGRHEQFF.

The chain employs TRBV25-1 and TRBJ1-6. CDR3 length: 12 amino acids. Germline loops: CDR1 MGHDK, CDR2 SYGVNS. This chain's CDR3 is CASSKRNSPLHF.

The CDR3: CASTSGTIQYF. The J gene is TRBJ2-4, the V gene TRBV5-1; TCRdb outputs TRBD1, but without DNA this stays unchecked. This CDR3 has 11 amino acids. Germline V gives CDR1 SGHRS, CDR2 YFSETQ.

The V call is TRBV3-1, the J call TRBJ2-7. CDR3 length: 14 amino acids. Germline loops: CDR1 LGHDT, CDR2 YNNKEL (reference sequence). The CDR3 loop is CASSRSPPAVEQYF.

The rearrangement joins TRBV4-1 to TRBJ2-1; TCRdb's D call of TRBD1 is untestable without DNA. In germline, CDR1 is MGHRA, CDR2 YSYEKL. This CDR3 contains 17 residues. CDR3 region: CASSQIYSPRSYNEQFF.

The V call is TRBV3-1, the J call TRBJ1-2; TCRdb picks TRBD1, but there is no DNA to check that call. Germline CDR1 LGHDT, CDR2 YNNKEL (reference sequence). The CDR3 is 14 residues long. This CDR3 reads CASSRTGAKSGYTF.

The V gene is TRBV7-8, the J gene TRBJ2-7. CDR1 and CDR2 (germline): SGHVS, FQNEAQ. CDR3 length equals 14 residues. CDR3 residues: CASREKRGSYEQYF.

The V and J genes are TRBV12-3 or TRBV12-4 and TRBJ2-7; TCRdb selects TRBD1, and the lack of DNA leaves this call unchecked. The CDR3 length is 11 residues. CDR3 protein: CASAGSYEQYF.

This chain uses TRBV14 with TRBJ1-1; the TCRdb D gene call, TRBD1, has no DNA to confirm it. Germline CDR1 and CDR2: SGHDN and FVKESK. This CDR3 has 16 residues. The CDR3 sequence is CASSHYLGGLSTEAFF.

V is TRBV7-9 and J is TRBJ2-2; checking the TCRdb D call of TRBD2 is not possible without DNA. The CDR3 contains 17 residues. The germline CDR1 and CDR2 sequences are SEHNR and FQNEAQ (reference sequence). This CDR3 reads CASSSGTSGRSTGELFF. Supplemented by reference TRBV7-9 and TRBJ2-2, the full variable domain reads DTGVSQNPRHKITKRGQNVTFRCDPISEHNRLYWYRQTLGQGPEFLTYFQNEAQLEKSRLLSDRFSAERPKGSFSTLEIQRTEQGDSAMYLCASSSGTSGRSTGELFFGEGSRLTVL.

The CDR3 protein is CASSVAGLSTDTQYF. The chain carries TRBV12-3 or TRBV12-4 and TRBJ2-3. CDR3 length: 15 residues.